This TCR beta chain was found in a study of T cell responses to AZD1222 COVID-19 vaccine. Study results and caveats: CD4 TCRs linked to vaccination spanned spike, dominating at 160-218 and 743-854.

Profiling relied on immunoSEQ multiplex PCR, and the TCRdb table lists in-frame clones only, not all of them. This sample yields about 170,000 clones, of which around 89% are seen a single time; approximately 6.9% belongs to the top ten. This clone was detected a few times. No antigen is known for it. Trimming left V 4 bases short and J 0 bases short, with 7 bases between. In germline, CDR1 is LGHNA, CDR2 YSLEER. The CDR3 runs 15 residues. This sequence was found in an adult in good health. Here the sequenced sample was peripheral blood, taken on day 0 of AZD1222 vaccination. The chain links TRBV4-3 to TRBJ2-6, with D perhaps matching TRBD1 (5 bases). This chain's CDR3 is CASSLDISGANVLTF. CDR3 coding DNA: TGCGCCAGCAGCCTGGACATCTCTGGGGCCAACGTCCTGACTTTC.